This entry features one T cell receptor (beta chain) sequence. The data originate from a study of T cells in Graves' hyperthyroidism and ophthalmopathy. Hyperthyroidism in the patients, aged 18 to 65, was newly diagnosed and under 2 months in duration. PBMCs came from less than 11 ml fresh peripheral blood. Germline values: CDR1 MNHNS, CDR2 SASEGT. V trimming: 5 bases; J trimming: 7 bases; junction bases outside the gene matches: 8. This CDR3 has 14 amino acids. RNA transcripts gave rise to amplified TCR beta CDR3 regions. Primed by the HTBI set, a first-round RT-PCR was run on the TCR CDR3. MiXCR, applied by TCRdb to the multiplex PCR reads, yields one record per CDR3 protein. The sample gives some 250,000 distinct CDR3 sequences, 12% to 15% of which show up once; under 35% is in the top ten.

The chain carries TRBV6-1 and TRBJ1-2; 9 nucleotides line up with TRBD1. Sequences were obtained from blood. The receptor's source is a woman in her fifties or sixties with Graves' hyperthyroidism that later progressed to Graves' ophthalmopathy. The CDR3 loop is CASSTRTGEGGYTF. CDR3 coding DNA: TGTGCCAGCAGTACGAGGACAGGGGAAGGTGGCTACACCTTC.